The 18 T cell receptor beta chains in this list originate from one sample, sequenced in a study of identical twins' blood T cells. TCRdb recomputed calls from the 5' RACE reads with MiXCR, one row per CDR3 protein. The data show 350,000 to 450,000 distinct CDR3 sequences, more than 25% seen once. Sequencing was performed on PBMCs. These receptors all stem from a woman between 18 and 55 years old in good health.

This rearrangement joins TRBV6-5 to TRBJ2-1, with 13 bases that match TRBD2. CDR3 size: 17 residues. Germline assignment: CDR1 MNHEY and CDR2 SVGAGI. The J segment lost 4 bases and the V segment lost 6 bases, leaving 9 bases of the junction unmatched. Here the CDR3 reads CASSPPTSGGSYNEQFF. As DNA, the CDR3 is TGTGCCAGCAGCCCCCCGACTAGCGGGGGGTCTTACAATGAGCAGTTCTTC.

On this clonotype: This may stem from a read error, because a much larger clone lies one nucleotide away. Lacking the conserved final phenylalanine or tryptophan, this CDR3 likely reflects a read error. The V gene is TRBV5-6, the J gene TRBJ2-3; no reliable D call. V lost 0 bases to trimming and J lost 3 bases, with 11 bases between them. Germline lookup yields CDR1 SGHDT and CDR2 YYEEEE. There are 15 residues in the CDR3. The DNA of the CDR3 is TGTGCCAGCAGCTTGGCAGGTAGAATGACAGATACGCAGTATTTA. Amino acids: CASSLAGRMTDTQYL.

This clonotype appeared a few times. The gene calls are TRBV3-1 and TRBJ1-4; D is ambiguous. The CDR3 has 16 residues. V lost 4 bases to trimming and J lost 7 bases, with 19 bases between them. The germline V gene encodes CDR1 LGHDT and CDR2 YNNKEL (reference sequence). CDR3: CASSLIPDAPGEKLFF. Here the CDR3 DNA reads TGTGCCAGCAGCCTTATTCCGGACGCCCCGGGTGAAAAACTGTTTTTT.

This sequence joins TRBV29-1 and TRBJ1-1; 7 nucleotides match TRBD1. CDR1 and CDR2 from the germline V gene are SQVTM and ANQGSEA. This CDR3 is 13 amino acids long. V was clipped by 6 bases and J by 0 bases; unmatched bases: 4. The CDR3 region has the DNA TGCAGCGTCGGGACAGTCATGAACACTGAAGCTTTCTTT. Protein product: CSVGTVMNTEAFF.

V is TRBV5-1 and J is TRBJ1-1; TRBD1 matches at 8 bases. Germline-derived CDR1 and CDR2 are SGHRS and YFSETQ. The V gene end was trimmed by 3 bases and the J gene end by 3 bases; junction bases not matched to a gene: 7. The CDR3 contains 15 residues. In DNA form, the CDR3 reads TGCGCCAGCAGCTACGCAGGGGGCGCGGACACTGAAGCTTTCTTT. Its protein is CASSYAGGADTEAFF.

Only a few counts were recorded for this clonotype. The V call is TRBV6-1, the J call TRBJ1-5; D is perhaps TRBD1 (6 bases). V was pared by 0 bases and J by 4 bases, with 10 bases between. Looked up from germline, CDR1 is MNHNS and CDR2 is SASEGT. The CDR3 sequence is 15 residues long. CDR3 nucleotides: TGTGCCAGCAGTGAAGCGGGGGACAAAAATCAGCCCCAGCATTTT. Its translation: CASSEAGDKNQPQHF.

Comments on this clonotype: A much bigger clone sits one base away, suggesting this may be a read error. The chain is built from TRBV14 and TRBJ2-1; D is ambiguous. CDR3 size: 16 residues. The V gene's germline CDR1 is SGHDN and CDR2 FVKESK. CDR3: CAISQTWAASYNEQFF. The CDR3 nucleotides are TGTGCCATCAGCCAGACTTGGGCCGCATCCTACAATGAGCAGTTCTTC. The variable domain in full, completed from reference TRBV14 and TRBJ2-1, reads EAGVTQFPSHSVIEKGQTVTLRCDPISGHDNLYWYRRVMGKEIKFLLHFVKESKQDESGMPNNRFLAERTGGTYSTLKVQPAELEDSGVYFCAISQTWAASYNEQFFGPGTRLTVL.

J is TRBJ2-6 and V is TRBV4-1; D is possibly TRBD1 (6 bases). The V end was cut by 1 base, the J end by 1 base, with 8 bases between. Germline V gene lookup returns CDR1 MGHRA and CDR2 YSYEKL. This CDR3 is 16 amino acids long. The CDR3, as DNA: TGCGCCAGCAGCCAAGCCCAGGGGTCTGGGGCCAACGTCCTGACTTTC. This translates into CASSQAQGSGANVLTF.

As regards this clonotype: The limits of the CDR3 on the DNA are not certain, so only TCRdb's listed CDR3 is given. The chain links TRBV20-1 to TRBJ1-2; the D segment call TRBD1 is taken from the table without a DNA check. Germline loops: CDR1 DFQATT, CDR2 SNEGSKA (reference sequence). The CDR3 comprises 12 residues, both ends counted. Here the CDR3 reads CSVMGHDYGCTF.

This clonotype was counted between two and nine times. The junction shows a germline mismatch at one end, possibly a read error. V is TRBV12-5 and J is TRBJ1-1, with 11 bases aligning to TRBD1. In germline, CDR1 is LGHNT, CDR2 FRNRAP. The CDR3 is 13 amino acids. CDR3 in amino acids: CASGLLGTGGVYF. The CDR3, as DNA: TGTGCTAGTGGTTTACTCGGGACAGGGGGGGTCTACTTT.

V is TRBV27 and J is TRBJ2-3; 11 bases fit TRBD2. Trimming cost V 2 bases and J 2 bases; bases outside gene matches: 6. Germline-derived CDR1 and CDR2 are MNHEY and SMNVEV (reference sequence). CDR3 length equals 17 residues. This CDR3 is CASSLARLAGFTDTQYF. CDR3 DNA: TGTGCCAGCAGTTTAGCCAGACTAGCGGGGTTCACAGATACGCAGTATTTT.

V and J are TRBV2 and TRBJ2-2; D is unresolved. Trimming removed 7 bases from V and 6 bases from J, with 12 bases in between. Per the germline V gene, CDR1 is SNHLY and CDR2 is FYNNEI. This CDR3 region has 13 residues. The CDR3 DNA is TGTGCCAGCAACGACCAAGGCGCCGGGGAGCTGTTTTTT. Protein: CASNDQGAGELFF.

The chain recombines TRBV28 with TRBJ2-5, with a tentative D call TRBD1 (6 bases). The V and J ends lost 0 bases and 2 bases respectively, with 13 bases between them. The germline V gene encodes CDR1 MDHEN and CDR2 SYDVKM. The CDR3 contains 16 residues. CDR3 region: CASSLWGQKLQETQYF. The DNA for the CDR3 is TGTGCCAGCAGTTTATGGGGACAAAAATTGCAAGAGACCCAGTACTTC. The full variable domain, with the rest looked up from reference TRBV28 and TRBJ2-5, is DVKVTQSSRYLVKRTGEKVFLECVQDMDHENMFWYRQDPGLGLRLIYFSYDVKMKEKGDIPEGYSVSREKKERFSLILESASTNQTSMYLCASSLWGQKLQETQYFGPGTRLLVL.

Remarks on this clonotype: A read error may produce the germline difference seen at one junction end. The rearrangement joins TRBV14 to TRBJ1-2, with TRBD1 as a possible D gene (6 bases). Germline V CDR1 and CDR2: SGHDN, FVKESK. The CDR3 has 15 amino acids. CDR3 nucleotide sequence: TGTGCCAGCGGCCAAACCGGGACACCTATCTATGGCTACACCTTC. Encoded protein: CASGQTGTPIYGYTF.

V is TRBV7-9 and J is TRBJ2-1; 10 nucleotides line up with TRBD2. The junction had 10 bases not matched to a gene; V was cut back by 3 bases and J by 8 bases. CDR1 SEHNR and CDR2 FQNEAQ come from the germline V gene (reference sequence). The CDR3 contains 16 residues. CDR3 loop: CASSFLESGRGYEQFF. CDR3 DNA sequence: TGTGCCAGCAGCTTTCTAGAGAGCGGGAGGGGTTATGAGCAGTTCTTC.

Ten or more counts support this clonotype. The V call is TRBV5-1, the J call TRBJ2-7; 11 nucleotides match TRBD2. Germline V gives CDR1 SGHRS, CDR2 YFSETQ. The CDR3 is 14 residues long. Trimming at V came to 1 base and at J to 3 bases, leaving 0 bases not matched to a gene. CDR3 protein: CASSLTSGSYEQYF. The DNA of the CDR3 is TGCGCCAGCAGCTTGACTAGCGGGAGCTACGAGCAGTACTTC.

The chain recombines TRBV30 with TRBJ2-2; 11 nucleotides align to TRBD2. The germline V gene encodes CDR1 GTSNPN and CDR2 SVGIG (reference sequence). CDR3 length equals 16 residues. V trimming: 3 bases; J trimming: 6 bases; junction bases outside the gene matches: 9. The CDR3 DNA is TGTGCCTGGAGGACTACTAGCGGGAGTATCGCCGGGGAGCTGTTTTTT. This sequence encodes CAWRTTSGSIAGELFF.

In this sample, this clonotype turned up a few times. The CDR3 coding sequence is TGTGCCAGCAGCTTTTCGACTAGTGGGAATCAGTACTTC. Its protein product is CASSFSTSGNQYF. The J gene is TRBJ2-4, the V gene TRBV7-8; D is possibly TRBD2 (6 bases). Trimming took off 3 bases at V and 12 bases at J, with 15 bases between the two ends. Germline values: CDR1 SGHVS, CDR2 FQNEAQ. The CDR3 length is 13 residues. The entire variable domain, with the rest obtained from reference TRBV7-8 and TRBJ2-4, is as follows: GAGVSQSPRYKVAKRGQDVALRCDPISGHVSLFWYQQALGQGPEFLTYFQNEAQLDKSGLPSDRFFAERPEGSVSTLKIQRTQQEDSAVYLCASSFSTSGNQYFGAGTRLSVL.